This TCR beta chain stems from a study of blood T cell repertoires in COVID-19. Looking at the study overall: Donors in the United States, Italy and Spain gave samples during acute or convalescent COVID-19. T cells, B-cell-depleted T cells, or PBMCs supplied cDNA or gDNA.

In terms of age and location, participants ranged from roughly 18 to 95 years and lived in about two dozen US areas. Participants reported their clinical history, and cohort assignment relied on those reports. TCRdb keeps only in-frame clones here, not all; method: immunoSEQ multiplex PCR. The sample records about 300,000 clones, roughly 91% being singletons. Trimming took off 5 bases at V and 4 bases at J, with 9 bases between the two ends. The CDR3 runs to 13 residues. CDR1 and CDR2 (germline): SGHVS, FNYEAQ. This chain links TRBV7-6 with TRBJ1-5; D possibly corresponds to TRBD1 (5 bases). The source is a woman in her fifties or sixties who had been exposed to COVID-19. The specimen was PBMCs or T cells enriched from blood (not recorded which). The CDR3 protein is CASSASGNQPQHF. The CDR3 DNA follows: TGTGCCAGCAGCGCCTCAGGGAATCAGCCCCAGCATTTT.